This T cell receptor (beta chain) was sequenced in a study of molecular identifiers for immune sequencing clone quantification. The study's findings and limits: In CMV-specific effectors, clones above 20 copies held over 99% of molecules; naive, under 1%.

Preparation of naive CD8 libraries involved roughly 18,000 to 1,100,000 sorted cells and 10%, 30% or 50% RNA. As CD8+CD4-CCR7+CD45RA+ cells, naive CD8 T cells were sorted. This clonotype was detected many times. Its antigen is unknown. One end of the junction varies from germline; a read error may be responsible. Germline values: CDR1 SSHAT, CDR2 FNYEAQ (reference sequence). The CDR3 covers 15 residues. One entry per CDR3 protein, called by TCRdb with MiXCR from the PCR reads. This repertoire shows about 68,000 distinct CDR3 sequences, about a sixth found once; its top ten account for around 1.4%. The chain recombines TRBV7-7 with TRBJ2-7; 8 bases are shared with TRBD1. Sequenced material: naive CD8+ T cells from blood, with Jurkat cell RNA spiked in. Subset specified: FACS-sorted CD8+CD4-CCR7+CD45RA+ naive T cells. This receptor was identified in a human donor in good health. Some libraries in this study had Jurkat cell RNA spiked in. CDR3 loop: CASSRGTGPEYEQYF. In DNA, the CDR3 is TGTGCTAGCAGCCGAGGGACAGGACCCGAGTACGAGCAGTACTTC.